The 15 T cell receptor beta chains listed next were all sequenced from one sample in a study of T cell repertoires in cytomegalovirus infection. For these receptors, no antigen is known. TCRdb reprocessed the reads via MiXCR and lists one record per CDR3 protein. The sample includes some 500,000 distinct CDR3 sequences, about 39% of them seen just once. Sequenced here: cultured PBMCs, sampled from culture after CMV antigen stimulation. The receptors stem from a human donor in good health (CMV status not recorded). Some clones in this sample may be carry-over from other donors' samples.

This rearrangement joins TRBV7-9 to TRBJ2-7; D perhaps matches TRBD2 (6 bases). Per germline, CDR1 SEHNR and CDR2 FQNEAQ (reference sequence). Trimming took off 5 bases at V and 0 bases at J, with 17 bases between the two ends. The CDR3 covers 16 residues. CDR3 amino acids: CASSPGTGSSSYEQYF. The CDR3 nucleotides are TGTGCCAGCAGCCCCGGAACCGGGAGTTCCTCCTACGAGCAGTACTTC.

The CDR3, as DNA: TGTGCCAGCAGTATCTGGCCCCAGGGGCGAGAGCAGTACTTC. Its translation is CASSIWPQGREQYF. J is TRBJ2-7 and V is TRBV28; weak D call: TRBD1 (6 bases). The CDR3 sequence is 14 residues long. V lost 5 bases and J 7 bases, leaving 18 bases between the germline ends. Per germline, CDR1 MDHEN and CDR2 SYDVKM.

J is TRBJ2-3 and V is TRBV6-5; 13 bases agree with TRBD2. This CDR3 has 15 residues. V lost 6 bases to trimming and J lost 4 bases; unmatched junction nucleotides: 4. From germline, CDR1 is MNHEY and CDR2 SVGAGI. CDR3 loop: CASRGTSGTPDTQYF. The CDR3 DNA reads TGTGCCAGCAGGGGGACTAGCGGGACCCCAGATACGCAGTATTTT.

A single count supports this clonotype. V and J are TRBV11-2 and TRBJ2-5; 9 positions match TRBD2. The V and J ends lost 1 base and 2 bases, in that order; junction bases with no gene match: 8. The germline V gene has CDR1 SGHAT and CDR2 FQNNGV. This CDR3 has 17 residues. CDR3 sequence: CASSLGGPAGGQETQYF. CDR3 sequence (DNA): TGTGCCAGCAGCTTAGGGGGGCCGGCGGGGGGGCAAGAGACCCAGTACTTC.

The sample holds a few counts of this clonotype. This chain links TRBV30 with TRBJ1-2, with TRBD1 matching 9 bases. Trimming took 3 bases from V and 2 from J; bases not matched to a gene: 1. The germline gives CDR1 GTSNPN, CDR2 SVGIG (reference sequence). This CDR3 is 13 amino acids long. The CDR3 DNA reads as TGTGCCTGGAGAGACAGGGGGAACTATGGCTACACCTTC. It codes for CAWRDRGNYGYTF.

The chain combines TRBV12-3 or TRBV12-4 with TRBJ1-5; 8 bases map to TRBD1. The V gene end was trimmed by 6 bases and the J gene end by 7 bases; junction bases not matched to a gene: 8. The CDR3 has 14 amino acids. CDR3: CASSSTGARQPQHF. For the CDR3, the DNA is TGTGCCAGCAGCTCGACAGGGGCAAGACAGCCCCAGCATTTT.

The table lists this clonotype with a few counts. The chain employs TRBV2 and TRBJ2-7; the D is unclear. This CDR3 region has 14 residues. Deletions cut 4 bases from V and 0 bases from J, with 10 bases between. From germline, CDR1 is SNHLY and CDR2 FYNNEI. In nucleotides, the CDR3 is TGTGCCAGCAGTGGAGACTGGAGCTCCTACGAGCAGTACTTC. This gives the protein CASSGDWSSYEQYF.

For the CDR3, the DNA is TGTGCCAGCAGTTACTCGGCCGGGACAGGGGCGATGAACACTGAAGCTTTCTTT. Translating gives CASSYSAGTGAMNTEAFF. This sequence joins TRBV6-2 or TRBV6-3 and TRBJ1-1, with TRBD1 matching 10 bases. This CDR3 is 18 amino acids long. Germline V gene sequence: CDR1 MNHEY, CDR2 SVGEGT. V trimming: 0 bases; J trimming: 0 bases; junction bases outside the gene matches: 7.

This clonotype was seen a handful of times. V is TRBV19 and J is TRBJ2-1, with D tentatively TRBD1 (6 bases). CDR3 size: 17 residues. Germline CDR1 is LNHDA and CDR2 is SQIVND (reference sequence). Trimming left V 4 bases short and J 0 bases short, with 16 bases between. CDR3 residues: CASSSTFQGSSYNEQFF. DNA of the CDR3: TGTGCCAGTAGTAGCACTTTTCAGGGGAGCTCCTACAATGAGCAGTTCTTC.

This clonotype turned up a few times. The chain has TRBV6-2 or TRBV6-3 and TRBJ2-1; D call uncertain. V lost 5 bases and J lost 5, with 13 bases in between. The V gene's germline CDR1 is MNHEY and CDR2 SVGEGT. The CDR3 is 14 residues long. The CDR3 nucleotides read TGTGCCAGCAGTCGTCTTCAGGTGAACAATGAGCAGTTCTTC. Amino acids: CASSRLQVNNEQFF.

In its sample, this clonotype was seen many times. CDR3 sequence reads: CASSLVVTRAGDYGYTF. In DNA, the CDR3 is TGTGCCAGCAGCTTAGTAGTTACCCGCGCAGGGGATTATGGCTACACCTTC. The rearrangement joins TRBV7-2 to TRBJ1-2; TRBD1 might be the D (6 bases). CDR1 is SGHTA and CDR2 is FQGNSA in the germline V gene. The CDR3 is 17 amino acids. The germline V and J ends were trimmed by 1 base and 5 bases, with 20 bases remaining between them.

The chain is built from TRBV11-2 and TRBJ2-3; tentatively, D is TRBD2 (7 bases). The ends were cut back, 8 bases at V and 3 bases at J, with 15 bases in the middle. The CDR3 runs 14 residues. CDR1 and CDR2 (germline): SGHAT, FQNNGV. The CDR3 sequence is CASAIGGLTDTQYF. DNA for the CDR3: TGTGCCAGCGCTATCGGGGGGCTGACAGATACGCAGTATTTT.

This clonotype was detected only a few times. The chain employs TRBV5-1 and TRBJ1-1; 8 nucleotides line up with TRBD1. The V and J ends lost 2 bases and 7 bases, in that order; junction bases with no gene match: 7. Per the germline V gene, CDR1 is SGHRS and CDR2 is YFSETQ. The CDR3 spans 14 residues. In DNA, the CDR3 is TGCGCCAGCAGCTTACAGGACAGGGCGATTGAAGCTTTCTTT. This translates into CASSLQDRAIEAFF.

The V and J genes are TRBV5-1 and TRBJ2-5, with D possibly TRBD2 on 5 matching bases. Between the trimmed V and J ends, which lost 2 bases and 1 base, there was a span of 15 bases. CDR3 length: 16 amino acids. The V gene's germline CDR1 is SGHRS and CDR2 YFSETQ. The CDR3 nucleotides read TGCGCCAGCAGCTTTGTCCCGACTATAACCCAAGAGACCCAGTACTTC. Translation: CASSFVPTITQETQYF. Based on the CDR3 plus reference TRBV5-1 and TRBJ2-5, the full variable domain is KAGVTQTPRYLIKTRGQQVTLSCSPISGHRSVSWYQQTPGQGLQFLFEYFSETQRNKGNFPGRFSGRQFSNSRSEMNVSTLELGDSALYLCASSFVPTITQETQYFGPGTRLLVL.

The J gene is TRBJ2-7, the V gene TRBV12-3 or TRBV12-4; TRBD1 matches 8 bases. Trimming took 7 bases from V and 12 from J; bases not matched to a gene: 14. The CDR3 runs to 13 residues. The CDR3 is CASTSGGGISRYF. The CDR3, as DNA: TGTGCCAGCACTTCAGGGGGCGGTATTTCGAGGTACTTC.